This T cell receptor (beta chain) was captured in a study of blood T cell repertoires in COVID-19. Looking at the study overall: The analysed material was cDNA or gDNA that came from T cells, B-cell-depleted T cells, or PBMCs.

How the authors handled the data: Estimated nucleated cell counts came from reference gene primer amplification. Using immunoSEQ multiplex PCR, the repertoire was profiled, and TCRdb retains in-frame clones only, with some absent. V and J calls and clone size are given by that table; D and trimming were obtained from the DNA. Among some 250,000 clones listed, 70% to 90% were seen once. Germline values: CDR1 SGDLS, CDR2 YYNGEE. Trimming removed 4 bases from V and 0 bases from J; junction bases left unmatched: 14. The CDR3 has 19 amino acids. The chain links TRBV9 to TRBJ2-2; TRBD1 matches 8 bases. The material sequenced was peripheral blood. This sequence was found in a woman under 40 who had recovered from COVID-19. The CDR3 DNA sequence: TGTGCCAGCAGCCCACCAATAGGACAGGGATTTTCGAACACCGGGGAGCTGTTTTTT. Translated: CASSPPIGQGFSNTGELFF. The complete variable domain, with remaining parts taken from reference TRBV9 and TRBJ2-2, reads DSGVTQTPKHLITATGQRVTLRCSPRSGDLSVYWYQQSLDQGLQFLIQYYNGEERAKGNILERFSAQQFPDLHSELNLSSLELGDSALYFCASSPPIGQGFSNTGELFFGEGSRLTVL.